The 14 T cell receptor beta chains in this list originate from one sample, sequenced in a study of T cell repertoires in cytomegalovirus infection. In TCRdb, the reads were re-called with MiXCR into one record per CDR3 protein. Of about 230,000 distinct CDR3 sequences listed, about 5.9% were seen once; the top ten hold more than 5.5%. Sequenced: PBMCs. These receptors originate from a human donor in good health (CMV status not recorded). Some clones in this sample may be carry-over from other donors' samples.

This clonotype was recorded at least ten times. The chain carries TRBV5-1 and TRBJ2-1; D uncertain. Germline V CDR1 and CDR2: SGHRS, YFSETQ. Trimming cost V 0 bases and J 5 bases, with 12 bases left between them. The CDR3 totals 15 residues. CDR3 nucleotides: TGCGCCAGCAGCTTGGTAGGGATGGTCGACAATGAGCAGTTCTTC. Residues: CASSLVGMVDNEQFF.

This clonotype came up many times. J is TRBJ1-1 and V is TRBV4-3; D unresolved. The germline gives CDR1 LGHNA, CDR2 YSLEER. The CDR3 has 15 residues. V dropped 5 bases and J dropped 1 base, with 14 bases sitting between them. CDR3 bases: TGCGCCAGCAGCGAACAAACCCCCACGAACACTGAAGCTTTCTTT. Its protein product is CASSEQTPTNTEAFF.

This clonotype has at least ten counts. V is TRBV12-3 or TRBV12-4 and J is TRBJ1-1; D gene uncertain. Trimming took 1 base from V and 11 from J, leaving 8 bases between them. The CDR3 length is 11 residues. The CDR3 sequence is CASSLEVEAFF. In nucleotides, the CDR3 is TGTGCCAGCAGTTTAGAGGTCGAGGCTTTCTTT.

In this sample, this clonotype turned up many times. The chain joins TRBV27 to TRBJ2-6; the D call may be TRBD1 or TRBD2 (5 bases each). V shed 2 bases and J shed 0 bases, with 11 bases lying between them. The germline V gene encodes CDR1 MNHEY and CDR2 SMNVEV (reference sequence). The CDR3 has 17 residues. Here the CDR3 reads CASSLMGPSSGANVLTF. In DNA form, the CDR3 reads TGTGCCAGCAGTTTAATGGGACCCAGCTCTGGGGCCAACGTCCTGACTTTC.

The rearrangement links TRBV10-3 to TRBJ1-2, with 7 bases matching TRBD1. Per germline, CDR1 ENHRY and CDR2 SYGVKD. The CDR3 contains 16 residues. J lost 3 bases, V lost 0 bases, and 7 bases had no gene match. The CDR3, as DNA: TGTGCCATCAGTGAGTCGAAGGACAGGAGGGACTATGGCTACACCTTC. Protein: CAISESKDRRDYGYTF.

This clonotype was observed at least ten times. The CDR3 DNA reads TGTGCCAGCAGGGCCTCACAGGGTAACTCCTACGAGCAGTACTTC. This codes for CASRASQGNSYEQYF. J is TRBJ2-7 and V is TRBV7-2, with D possibly matching TRBD1 (6 bases). Germline V gene sequence: CDR1 SGHTA, CDR2 FQGNSA. With 6 bases removed from V and 0 bases from J, the gap between germline ends came to 15 bases. The CDR3 is made up of 15 amino acids.

This clonotype showed up just a few times. The chain couples TRBV20-1 to TRBJ2-3; 14 bases are shared with TRBD2. V lost 0 bases, J lost 1 base, and 6 bases stayed unmatched. CDR1 and CDR2 (germline): DFQATT, SNEGSKA (reference sequence). There are 18 residues in the CDR3. The DNA for the CDR3 is TGCAGTGCTAGAGATCCGGGACTAGCGGGGGAACGCACAGATACGCAGTATTTT. It is translated as CSARDPGLAGERTDTQYF.

A note on this clonotype: A much larger clone lies a single base off, so this may be a read error. J is TRBJ2-7 and V is TRBV20-1; 9 positions match TRBD2. Germline CDR1 and CDR2: DFQATT and SNEGSKA (reference sequence). The V segment lost 3 bases and the J segment 5 bases; nucleotides outside the gene matches: 8. CDR3 length: 14 residues. The DNA of the CDR3 is TGCAGTGCTAGTGGTCTAGCGGGGATCAACGAGCAGTACTTC. This encodes CSASGLAGINEQYF.

This clonotype has at least ten counts. This chain connects TRBV20-1 to TRBJ2-1, with TRBD1 as a possible D gene (5 bases). The CDR3 has 16 amino acids. Germline V gives CDR1 DFQATT, CDR2 SNEGSKA (reference sequence). Trimming shortened V by 6 bases and J by 0 bases, and 18 bases separated the two germline ends. The CDR3 bases are TGCAGTGCCACGGACCCAAATAGGGGCTCCTACAATGAGCAGTTCTTC. Its translation: CSATDPNRGSYNEQFF.

This clonotype was recorded at least ten times. The chain combines TRBV12-3 or TRBV12-4 with TRBJ2-7; 9 bases fit TRBD1. This CDR3 has 15 residues. V lost 5 bases, J lost 3 bases, and 8 bases stayed unmatched. The CDR3 DNA sequence: TGTGCCAGCAGTCCCGGGACAGGGAACCGCTACGAGCAGTACTTC. It specifies CASSPGTGNRYEQYF.

This clonotype has ten or more counts. The chain recombines TRBV11-2 with TRBJ1-2; no clear D gene. CDR1 and CDR2 (germline): SGHAT, FQNNGV. The CDR3 runs to 16 residues. Trimming shortened V by 0 bases and J by 7 bases, and 18 bases separated the two germline ends. CDR3 bases: TGTGCCAGCAGCTTAGAGCCGCGGAAAAGCCAAGGTGGCTACACCTTC. Amino acid sequence: CASSLEPRKSQGGYTF.

In its sample, this clonotype was seen many times. This chain connects TRBV9 to TRBJ2-7; a possible D gene is TRBD1 (6 bases). V was pared by 0 bases and J by 2 bases, with 12 bases between. The CDR3 contains 15 residues. Germline CDR1 and CDR2: SGDLS and YYNGEE. CDR3 DNA sequence: TGTGCCAGCAGCGTAGCAACAGGGCGACCCTACGAGCAGTACTTC. Encoded protein: CASSVATGRPYEQYF.

This clonotype was found many times. The V gene is TRBV28, the J gene TRBJ2-7; the match to TRBD2 covers 9 bases. Germline CDR1 and CDR2: MDHEN and SYDVKM. This CDR3 has 15 amino acids. Trimming at V came to 4 bases and at J to 3 bases, leaving 7 bases not matched to a gene. CDR3 nucleotide sequence: TGTGCCAGCAGTTCGGGGACTAGCAACTACTACGAGCAGTACTTC. Its translation is CASSSGTSNYYEQYF.

This clonotype was detected ten times or more. The chain combines TRBV28 with TRBJ1-4; D gene uncertain. The CDR3 totals 15 residues. Germline CDR1 is MDHEN and CDR2 is SYDVKM. V lost 5 bases, J lost 6 bases, and 16 bases lay in between. CDR3 region: CASSRRGGSDEKLFF. CDR3 bases: TGTGCCAGCAGTAGGCGAGGAGGGTCGGATGAAAAACTGTTTTTT.